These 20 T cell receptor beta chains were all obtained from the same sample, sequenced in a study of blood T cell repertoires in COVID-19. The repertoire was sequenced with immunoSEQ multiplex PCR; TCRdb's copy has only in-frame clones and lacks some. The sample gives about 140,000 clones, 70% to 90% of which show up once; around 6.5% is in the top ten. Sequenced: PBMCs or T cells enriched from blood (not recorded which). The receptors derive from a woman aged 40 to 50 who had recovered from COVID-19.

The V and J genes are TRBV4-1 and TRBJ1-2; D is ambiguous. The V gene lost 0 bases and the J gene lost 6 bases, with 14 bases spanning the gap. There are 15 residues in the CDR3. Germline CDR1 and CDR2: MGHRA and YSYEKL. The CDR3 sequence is CASSQERGHQNGYTF. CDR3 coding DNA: TGCGCCAGCAGCCAAGAGAGAGGGCATCAGAATGGCTACACCTTC.

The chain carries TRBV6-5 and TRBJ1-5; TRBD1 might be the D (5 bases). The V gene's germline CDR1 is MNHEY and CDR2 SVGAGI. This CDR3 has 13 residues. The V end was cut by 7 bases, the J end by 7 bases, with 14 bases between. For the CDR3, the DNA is TGTGCCAGCAACAGCGGGGGAAGACAGCCCCAGCATTTT. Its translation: CASNSGGRQPQHF.

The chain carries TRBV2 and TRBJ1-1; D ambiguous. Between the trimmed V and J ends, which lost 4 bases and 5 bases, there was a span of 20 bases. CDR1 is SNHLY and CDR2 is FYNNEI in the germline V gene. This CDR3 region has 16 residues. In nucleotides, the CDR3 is TGTGCCAGCAGTGTGCCCCCTCTACGTCTCGGTACTGAAGCTTTCTTT. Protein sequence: CASSVPPLRLGTEAFF. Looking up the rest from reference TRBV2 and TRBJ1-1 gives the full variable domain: EPEVTQTPSHQVTQMGQEVILRCVPISNHLYFYWYRQILGQKVEFLVSFYNNEISEKSEIFDDQFSVERPDGSNFTLKIRSTKLEDSAMYFCASSVPPLRLGTEAFFGQGTRLTVV.

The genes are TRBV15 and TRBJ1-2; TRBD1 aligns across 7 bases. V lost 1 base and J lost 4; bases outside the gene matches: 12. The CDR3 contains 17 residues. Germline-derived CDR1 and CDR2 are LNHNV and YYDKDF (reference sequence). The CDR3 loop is CATSRGGLIGTAYGYTF. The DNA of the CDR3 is TGTGCCACCAGCAGAGGTGGCCTAATCGGGACAGCCTATGGCTACACCTTC.

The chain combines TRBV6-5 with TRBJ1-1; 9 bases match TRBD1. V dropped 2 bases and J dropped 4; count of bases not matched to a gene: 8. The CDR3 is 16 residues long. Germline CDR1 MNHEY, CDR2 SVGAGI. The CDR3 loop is CASSYDTGGAGTEAFF. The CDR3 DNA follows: TGTGCCAGCAGTTACGACACAGGGGGCGCGGGCACTGAAGCTTTCTTT.

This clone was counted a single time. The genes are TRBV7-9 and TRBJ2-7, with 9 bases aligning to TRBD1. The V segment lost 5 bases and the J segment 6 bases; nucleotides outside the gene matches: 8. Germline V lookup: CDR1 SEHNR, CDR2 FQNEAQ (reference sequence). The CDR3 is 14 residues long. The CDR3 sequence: CASSAPTGGGEQYF. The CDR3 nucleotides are TGTGCCAGCAGCGCCCCGACAGGGGGGGGCGAGCAGTACTTC.

CDR3 bases: TGTGCCAGCACGTACACTGAAGCTTTCTTT. The encoded protein is CASTYTEAFF. The gene calls are TRBV2 and TRBJ1-1; no clear D gene. The ends were cut back, 7 bases at V and 3 bases at J, with 3 bases in the middle. CDR1 is SNHLY, CDR2 FYNNEI, per germline. The length of the CDR3 is 10 residues.

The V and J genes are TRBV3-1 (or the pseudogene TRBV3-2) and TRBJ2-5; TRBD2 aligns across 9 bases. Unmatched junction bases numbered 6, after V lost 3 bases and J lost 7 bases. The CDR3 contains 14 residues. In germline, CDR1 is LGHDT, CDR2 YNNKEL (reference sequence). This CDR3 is CASSHPSGDGTQYF. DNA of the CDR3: TGTGCCAGCAGCCACCCTAGCGGGGACGGGACCCAGTACTTC.

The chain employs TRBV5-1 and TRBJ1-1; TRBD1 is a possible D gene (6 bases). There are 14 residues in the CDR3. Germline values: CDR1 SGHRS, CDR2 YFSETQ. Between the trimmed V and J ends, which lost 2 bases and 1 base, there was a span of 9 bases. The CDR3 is CASSLGQPNTEAFF. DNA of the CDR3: TGCGCCAGCAGCTTAGGACAGCCGAACACTGAAGCTTTCTTT. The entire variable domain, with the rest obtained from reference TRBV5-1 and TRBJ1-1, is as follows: KAGVTQTPRYLIKTRGQQVTLSCSPISGHRSVSWYQQTPGQGLQFLFEYFSETQRNKGNFPGRFSGRQFSNSRSEMNVSTLELGDSALYLCASSLGQPNTEAFFGQGTRLTVV.

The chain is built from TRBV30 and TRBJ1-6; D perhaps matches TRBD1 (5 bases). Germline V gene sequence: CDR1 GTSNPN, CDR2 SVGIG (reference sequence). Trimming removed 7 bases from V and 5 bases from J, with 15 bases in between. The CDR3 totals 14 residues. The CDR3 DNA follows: TGTGCCTTTTTGGGGGGGTGGAATAATTCACCCCTCCACTTT. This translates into CAFLGGWNNSPLHF.

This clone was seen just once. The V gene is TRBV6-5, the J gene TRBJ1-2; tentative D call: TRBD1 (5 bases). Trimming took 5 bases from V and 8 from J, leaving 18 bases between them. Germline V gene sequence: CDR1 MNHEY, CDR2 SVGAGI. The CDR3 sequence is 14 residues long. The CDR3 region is CASSMAPRQIGYTF. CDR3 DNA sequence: TGTGCCAGCAGTATGGCCCCCAGACAGATCGGCTACACCTTC.

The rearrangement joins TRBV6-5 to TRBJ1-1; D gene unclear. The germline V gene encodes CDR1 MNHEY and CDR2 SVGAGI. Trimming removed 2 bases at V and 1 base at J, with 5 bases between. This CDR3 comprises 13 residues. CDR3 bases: TGTGCCAGCAGTTACACGGGGAACACTGAAGCTTTCTTT. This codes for CASSYTGNTEAFF.

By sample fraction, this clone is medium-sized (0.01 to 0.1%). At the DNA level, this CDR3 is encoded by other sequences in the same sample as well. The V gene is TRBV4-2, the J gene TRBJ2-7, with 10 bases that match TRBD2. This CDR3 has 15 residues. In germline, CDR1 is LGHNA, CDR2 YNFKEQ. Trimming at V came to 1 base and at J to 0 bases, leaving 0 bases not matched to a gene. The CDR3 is CASSQGLAGSYEQYF. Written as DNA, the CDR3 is TGTGCCAGCAGCCAAGGACTAGCGGGCTCCTACGAGCAGTACTTC.

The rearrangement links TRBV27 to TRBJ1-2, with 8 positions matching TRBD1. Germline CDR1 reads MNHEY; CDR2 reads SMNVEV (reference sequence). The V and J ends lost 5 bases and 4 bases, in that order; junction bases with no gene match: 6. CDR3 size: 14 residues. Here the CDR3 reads CASSGTGGAYGYTF. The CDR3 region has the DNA TGTGCCAGCAGTGGTACAGGGGGGGCCTATGGCTACACCTTC.

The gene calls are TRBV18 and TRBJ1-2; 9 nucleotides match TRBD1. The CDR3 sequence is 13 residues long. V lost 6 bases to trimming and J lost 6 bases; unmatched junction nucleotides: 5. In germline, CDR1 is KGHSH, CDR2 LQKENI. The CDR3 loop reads CASSDGQGHGYTF. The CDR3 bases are TGTGCCAGCTCTGACGGACAGGGGCATGGCTACACCTTC.

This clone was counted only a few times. The CDR3 sequence is CASSDSIGGGTDTQYF. CDR3 bases: TGTGCCAGCAGTGACTCGATCGGGGGAGGGACAGATACGCAGTATTTT. The chain employs TRBV6-4 and TRBJ2-3; 7 positions match TRBD2. The CDR3 covers 16 residues. V was pared by 0 bases and J by 3 bases, with 6 bases of the junction left unmatched. Germline V CDR1 and CDR2: MRHNA, SNTAGT.

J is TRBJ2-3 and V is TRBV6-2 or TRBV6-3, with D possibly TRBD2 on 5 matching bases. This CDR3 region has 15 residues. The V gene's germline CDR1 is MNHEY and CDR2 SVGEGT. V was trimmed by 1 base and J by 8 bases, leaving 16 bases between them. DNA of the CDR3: TGTGCCAGCAGTTACTTGGGAGAGCAGCGTCTTACGCAGTATTTT. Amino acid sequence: CASSYLGEQRLTQYF.

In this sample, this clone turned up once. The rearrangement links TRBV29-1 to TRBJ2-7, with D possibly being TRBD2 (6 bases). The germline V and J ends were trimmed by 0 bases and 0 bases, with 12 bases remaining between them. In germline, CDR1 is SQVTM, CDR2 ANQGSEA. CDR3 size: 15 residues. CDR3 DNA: TGCAGCGTTGAAGATCGACGGGAGAGCTCCTACGAGCAGTACTTC. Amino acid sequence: CSVEDRRESSYEQYF.

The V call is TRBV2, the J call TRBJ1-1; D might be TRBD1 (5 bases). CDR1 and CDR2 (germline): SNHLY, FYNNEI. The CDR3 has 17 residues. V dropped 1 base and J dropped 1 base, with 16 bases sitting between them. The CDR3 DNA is TGTGCCAGCAGTGAAGACAAAGGATCCGGACAGAACACTGAAGCTTTCTTT. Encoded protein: CASSEDKGSGQNTEAFF.

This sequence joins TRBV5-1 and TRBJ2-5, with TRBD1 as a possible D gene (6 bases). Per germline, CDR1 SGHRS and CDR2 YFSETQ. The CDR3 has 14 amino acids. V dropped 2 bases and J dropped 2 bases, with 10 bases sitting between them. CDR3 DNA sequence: TGCGCCAGCAGCTTCCGGGACAAACAAGAGACCCAGTACTTC. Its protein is CASSFRDKQETQYF.